The rows below give T cell receptor beta chains drawn from one sample of a study of human T cells and chemical hapten exposure. One entry per CDR3 protein, called by TCRdb with MiXCR from the RACE reads. The sample has 150,000 to 200,000 distinct CDR3 sequences, more than 25% seen once. This sample comprised whole blood, obtained in connection with sensitization to the hapten diphenylcyclopropenone (DPC). These receptors were obtained from a woman in her twenties or thirties with alopecia areata. Some clones in this sample may be carry-over from other donors' samples. The CDR3 runs from the conserved cysteine through the conserved F or W. Fields, in order: J gene, D gene, V gene, CDR3 protein. The D gene is left open where the match is weak.

>TRBJ2-3|NA|TRBV6-5
CASSYSGSTDTQYF
>TRBJ2-1|NA|TRBV5-5
CASRATGTNYNEQFF
>TRBJ2-3|NA|TRBV12-5
CASGFLTVTDTQYF
>TRBJ2-5|NA|TRBV5-1
CASSRGQETQYF
>TRBJ1-3|NA|TRBV28
CASSFPGVNPGNTIYF
>TRBJ1-2|NA|TRBV28
CASSPTRNYGYTF
>TRBJ2-3|TRBD2|TRBV29-1
CSSQGGDTQYF
>TRBJ2-1|TRBD1|TRBV30
CAYSRDSYNEQFF
>TRBJ1-1|NA|TRBV29-1
CSVVRALNTEAFF
>TRBJ1-1|NA|TRBV6-5
CASMGWSTEAFF
>TRBJ1-6|NA|TRBV5-6
CASSLNRIYNSPLHF
>TRBJ2-1|NA|TRBV12-3/TRBV12-4
CASRGADYNEQFF
>TRBJ2-5|NA|TRBV7-2
CASSLALFGVGPQGTQYF
>TRBJ2-3|NA|TRBV5-4
CASSRRGGRGTDTQYF
>TRBJ2-5|TRBD1|TRBV9
CASSVATGGQGATRQETQYF
>TRBJ2-1|TRBD1|TRBV20-1
CSAPGQGDYNEQFF
>TRBJ1-2|NA|TRBV6-2/TRBV6-3
CASSDSQNYGYTF
>TRBJ1-5|NA|TRBV4-1
CASSQVRGQPQHF
>TRBJ2-3|TRBD2|TRBV27
CASVPIAGGTDTQYF
>TRBJ1-2|TRBD1|TRBV7-2
CASSLVGQGGYGYTF
>TRBJ1-6|TRBD1|TRBV9
CASTYGTGGFGSPLHF
>TRBJ1-4|NA|TRBV2
CASRLMTDPSVALFF
>TRBJ2-2|TRBD1|TRBV28
CASSLGDSTNTGELFF
>TRBJ2-7|NA|TRBV29-1
CSVGREPYEQYF
>TRBJ2-1|NA|TRBV7-2
CASSSAQRNEQFF
>TRBJ1-4|NA|TRBV7-2
CASSLEGGIGEKLFF
>TRBJ2-1|NA|TRBV4-3
CASSQDSSHQRSSYNEQFF
>TRBJ1-2|TRBD1|TRBV28
CASSLWTGGGNYGYTF
>TRBJ1-5|NA|TRBV4-2
CASSQGLNQPQHF
>TRBJ1-1|NA|TRBV20-1
CSARRGQLNTEAFF
>TRBJ1-1|NA|TRBV20-1
CSASGQINTEAFF
>TRBJ1-6|NA|TRBV2
CASSEAGTRNSPLHF
>TRBJ2-7|TRBD1|TRBV5-1
CASSLETGPHEQYF
>TRBJ2-1|NA|TRBV28
CASSLPVLNEQFF